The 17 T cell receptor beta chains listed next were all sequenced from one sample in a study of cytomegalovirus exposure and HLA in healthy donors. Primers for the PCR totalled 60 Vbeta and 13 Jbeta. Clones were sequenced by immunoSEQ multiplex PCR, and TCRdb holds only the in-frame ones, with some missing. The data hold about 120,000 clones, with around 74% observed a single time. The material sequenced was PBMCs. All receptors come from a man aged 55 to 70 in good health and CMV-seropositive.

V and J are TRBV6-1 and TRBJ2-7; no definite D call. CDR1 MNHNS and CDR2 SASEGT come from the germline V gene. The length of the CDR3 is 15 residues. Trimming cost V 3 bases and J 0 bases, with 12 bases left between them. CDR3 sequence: CASSESLFSSYEQYF. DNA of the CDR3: TGTGCCAGCAGTGAGTCTCTTTTCAGCTCCTACGAGCAGTACTTC.

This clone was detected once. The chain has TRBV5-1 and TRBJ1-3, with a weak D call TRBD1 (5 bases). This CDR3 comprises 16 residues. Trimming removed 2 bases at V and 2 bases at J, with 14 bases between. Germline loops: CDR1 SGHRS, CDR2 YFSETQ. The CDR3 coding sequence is TGCGCCAGCAGCTTCGAAGGGGTTCTAGCTGGAAACACCATATATTTT. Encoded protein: CASSFEGVLAGNTIYF.

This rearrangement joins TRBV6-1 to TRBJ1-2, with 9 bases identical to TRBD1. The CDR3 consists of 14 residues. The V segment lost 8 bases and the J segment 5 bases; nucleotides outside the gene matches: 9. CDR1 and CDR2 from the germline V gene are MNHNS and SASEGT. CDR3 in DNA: TGTGCCAGCGGGACAGGGCCCAAGGGGTATGGCTACACCTTC. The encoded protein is CASGTGPKGYGYTF.

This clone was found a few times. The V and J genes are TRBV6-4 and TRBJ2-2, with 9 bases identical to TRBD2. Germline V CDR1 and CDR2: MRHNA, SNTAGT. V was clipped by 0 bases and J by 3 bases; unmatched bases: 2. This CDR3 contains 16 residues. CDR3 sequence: CASSDSGGGDTGELFF. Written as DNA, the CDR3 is TGTGCCAGCAGTGACTCTGGCGGGGGGGACACCGGGGAGCTGTTTTTT.

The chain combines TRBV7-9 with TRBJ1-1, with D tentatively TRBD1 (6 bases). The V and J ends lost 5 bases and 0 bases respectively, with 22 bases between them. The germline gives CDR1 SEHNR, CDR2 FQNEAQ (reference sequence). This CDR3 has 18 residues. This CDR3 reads CASSHRDGRTLMNTEAFF. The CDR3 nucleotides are TGTGCCAGCAGCCACAGGGACGGTCGAACCCTAATGAACACTGAAGCTTTCTTT.

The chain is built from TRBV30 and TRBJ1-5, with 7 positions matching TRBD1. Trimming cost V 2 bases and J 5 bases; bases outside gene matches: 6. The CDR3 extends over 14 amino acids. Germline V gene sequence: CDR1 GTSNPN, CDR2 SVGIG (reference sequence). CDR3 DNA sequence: TGTGCCTGGAGTCCTGACAGGGCCGATCAGCCCCAGCATTTT. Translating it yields CAWSPDRADQPQHF.

CDR3 nucleotide sequence: TGCGCCAGCAGCATCCGGGACAGGGGGCTCTATGGCTACACCTTC. As protein: CASSIRDRGLYGYTF. This chain joins TRBV5-1 and TRBJ1-2; 12 bases align to TRBD1. The ends lost 4 bases at V and 4 bases at J; junction bases unmatched: 5. Germline values: CDR1 SGHRS, CDR2 YFSETQ. The CDR3 has 15 residues.

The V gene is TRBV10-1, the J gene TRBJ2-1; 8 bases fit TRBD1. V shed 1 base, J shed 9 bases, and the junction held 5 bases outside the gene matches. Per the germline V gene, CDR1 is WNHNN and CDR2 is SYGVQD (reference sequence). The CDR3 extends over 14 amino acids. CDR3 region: CASSEWQGAGEQFF. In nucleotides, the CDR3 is TGCGCCAGCAGTGAGTGGCAGGGGGCTGGTGAGCAGTTCTTC.

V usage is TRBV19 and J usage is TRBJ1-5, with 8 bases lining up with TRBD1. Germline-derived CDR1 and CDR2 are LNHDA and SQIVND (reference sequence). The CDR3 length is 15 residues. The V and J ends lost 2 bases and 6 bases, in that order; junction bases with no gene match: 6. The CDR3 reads CASSISGRGLQPQHF. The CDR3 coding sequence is TGTGCCAGTAGTATATCTGGCAGGGGGCTTCAGCCCCAGCATTTT.

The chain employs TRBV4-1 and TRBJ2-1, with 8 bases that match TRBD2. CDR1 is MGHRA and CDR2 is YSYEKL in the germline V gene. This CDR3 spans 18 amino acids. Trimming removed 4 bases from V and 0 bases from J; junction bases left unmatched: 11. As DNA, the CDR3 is TGCGCCAGCAGCCCCCTGGGCGGGGGGCCTAGCTCCTACAATGAGCAGTTCTTC. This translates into CASSPLGGGPSSYNEQFF.

The CDR3 region is CASSFFRDRDNQPQHF. In DNA form, the CDR3 reads TGTGCCAGCAGCTTCTTCCGGGACAGAGACAATCAGCCCCAGCATTTT. The chain couples TRBV7-6 to TRBJ1-5, with 7 bases that match TRBD1. Germline V lookup: CDR1 SGHVS, CDR2 FNYEAQ. V was pared by 3 bases and J by 3 bases, with 8 bases of the junction left unmatched. The CDR3 length is 16 residues.

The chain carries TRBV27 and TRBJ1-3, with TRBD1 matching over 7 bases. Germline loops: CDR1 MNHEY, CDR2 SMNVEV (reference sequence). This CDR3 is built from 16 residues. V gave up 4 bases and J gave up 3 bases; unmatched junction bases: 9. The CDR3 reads CASSSYRGELGNTIYF. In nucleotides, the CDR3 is TGTGCCAGCAGTTCCTACAGGGGTGAGCTTGGAAACACCATATATTTT.

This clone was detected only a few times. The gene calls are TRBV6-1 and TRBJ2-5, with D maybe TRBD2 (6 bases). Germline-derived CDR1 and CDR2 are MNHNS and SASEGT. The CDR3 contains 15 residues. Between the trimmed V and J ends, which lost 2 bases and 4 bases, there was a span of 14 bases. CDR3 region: CASSERIMGGETQYF. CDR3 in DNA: TGTGCCAGCAGTGAAAGGATCATGGGAGGAGAGACCCAGTACTTC.

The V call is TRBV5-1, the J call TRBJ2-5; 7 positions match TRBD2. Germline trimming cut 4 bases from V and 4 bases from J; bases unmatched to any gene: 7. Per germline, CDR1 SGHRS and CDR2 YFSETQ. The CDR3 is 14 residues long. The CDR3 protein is CASSLAGGSETQYF. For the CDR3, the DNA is TGCGCCAGCAGCCTCGCCGGGGGGTCAGAGACCCAGTACTTC.

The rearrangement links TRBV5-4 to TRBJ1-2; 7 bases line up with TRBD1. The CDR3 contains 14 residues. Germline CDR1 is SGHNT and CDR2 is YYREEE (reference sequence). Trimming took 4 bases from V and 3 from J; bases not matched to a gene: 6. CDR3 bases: TGTGCCAGCAGCCTAGGGACAGAGGACTATGGCTACACCTTC. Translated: CASSLGTEDYGYTF.

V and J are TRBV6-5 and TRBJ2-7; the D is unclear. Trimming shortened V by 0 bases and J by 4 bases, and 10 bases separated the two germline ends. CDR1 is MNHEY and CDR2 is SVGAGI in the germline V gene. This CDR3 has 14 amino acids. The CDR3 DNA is TGTGCCAGCAGTTACTCGTCCAGTGCATACGAGCAGTACTTC. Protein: CASSYSSSAYEQYF.

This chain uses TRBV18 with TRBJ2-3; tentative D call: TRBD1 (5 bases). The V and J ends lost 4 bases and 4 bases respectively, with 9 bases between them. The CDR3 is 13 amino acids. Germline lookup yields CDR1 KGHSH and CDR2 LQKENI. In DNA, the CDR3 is TGTGCCAGCTCACTGGACACCTCAGATACGCAGTATTTT. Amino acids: CASSLDTSDTQYF.